Below are 19 T cell receptor beta chains sequenced from a single sample in a study of OX40 agonist ivuxolimab in advanced cancers. The protocol was immunoSEQ multiplex PCR, while the TCRdb copy is restricted to in-frame clones and leaves out a portion. This sample has tens of thousands of clones, with around four fifths found just once. The sample here was CD4+ or CD8+ T cells sorted from blood, taken in a trial of the OX40 agonist ivuxolimab. Receptors were obtained from an adult with an advanced solid tumor such as melanoma, head and neck, liver or kidney cancer.

This clone was observed once. The chain recombines TRBV5-1 with TRBJ2-3; tentatively, D is TRBD1 (6 bases). The V end lost 4 bases, the J end lost 0 bases, and 15 bases lay between the germline ends. The CDR3 totals 16 residues. Germline lookup yields CDR1 SGHRS and CDR2 YFSETQ. The CDR3 region is CASSRPGVGSTDTQYF. In DNA, the CDR3 is TGCGCCAGCAGCCGCCCAGGGGTGGGGAGCACAGATACGCAGTATTTT. The complete variable domain, with remaining parts taken from reference TRBV5-1 and TRBJ2-3, reads KAGVTQTPRYLIKTRGQQVTLSCSPISGHRSVSWYQQTPGQGLQFLFEYFSETQRNKGNFPGRFSGRQFSNSRSEMNVSTLELGDSALYLCASSRPGVGSTDTQYFGPGTRLTVL.

V gene TRBV5-1 combines with J gene TRBJ2-5, with 8 bases identical to TRBD1. The CDR3 loop spans 15 amino acids. The germline V gene has CDR1 SGHRS and CDR2 YFSETQ. Unmatched junction bases numbered 6, after V lost 4 bases and J lost 1 base. Here the CDR3 reads CASSRRTGPQETQYF. CDR3 coding DNA: TGCGCCAGCAGCAGACGGACAGGGCCCCAAGAGACCCAGTACTTC.

The J gene is TRBJ2-7, the V gene TRBV15; no reliable D call. V lost 0 bases, J lost 2 bases, and 11 bases lay in between. Germline lookup yields CDR1 LNHNV and CDR2 YYDKDF (reference sequence). The CDR3 has 15 residues. The CDR3 DNA is TGTGCCACCAGCAGAGAATCCGGAAACACCTACGAGCAGTACTTC. It codes for CATSRESGNTYEQYF.

The rearrangement uses TRBV7-9 and TRBJ2-5; TRBD1 might be the D (6 bases). Deletions cut 4 bases from V and 5 bases from J, with 11 bases between. Germline V gives CDR1 SEHNR, CDR2 FQNEAQ (reference sequence). CDR3 length equals 13 residues. This CDR3 reads CASSSTGKETQYF. DNA for the CDR3: TGTGCCAGCAGCTCTACAGGGAAGGAGACCCAGTACTTC.

This clone was detected once. The chain joins TRBV18 to TRBJ1-1, with a weak D call TRBD1 (5 bases). Germline assignment: CDR1 KGHSH and CDR2 LQKENI. V was shortened by 4 bases and J by 0 bases, with 12 bases between the two germline ends. This CDR3 has 15 amino acids. The CDR3 DNA reads TGTGCCAGCTCACTCGGAAGGGGAATGAACACTGAAGCTTTCTTT. Translation: CASSLGRGMNTEAFF.

This chain connects TRBV27 to TRBJ1-4, with 7 bases matching TRBD1. Germline V gene data show CDR1 as MNHEY and CDR2 as SMNVEV (reference sequence). After removal of 0 bases from V and 7 bases from J, the junction contained 8 bases not matched to a gene. The CDR3 length is 16 residues. CDR3 sequence: CASSLSRTGLPEKLFF. The CDR3 DNA is TGTGCCAGCAGTTTATCGCGGACAGGTTTGCCTGAAAAACTGTTTTTT.

The CDR3 region has the DNA TGTGCCAGCAGCTTTGGGTCGGGGGCGGCTTTCTTT. Translated, it gives CASSFGSGAAFF. The chain employs TRBV5-6 and TRBJ1-1; D might be TRBD1 (6 bases). The CDR3 has 12 residues. V lost 2 bases to trimming and J lost 11 bases, with 13 bases between them. Germline V gives CDR1 SGHDT, CDR2 YYEEEE.

This rearrangement joins TRBV7-2 to TRBJ2-2, with a possible D match to TRBD1 (6 bases). The length of the CDR3 is 16 residues. V was shortened by 5 bases and J by 4 bases, with 17 bases between the two germline ends. CDR1 SGHTA and CDR2 FQGNSA come from the germline V gene. The DNA of the CDR3 is TGTGCCAGCAGCCCAACACTCGACAGGTCCACCGGGGAGCTGTTTTTT. Its translation is CASSPTLDRSTGELFF.

The V call is TRBV7-2, the J call TRBJ2-5, with TRBD2 matching 8 bases. The CDR3 runs to 17 residues. Per germline, CDR1 SGHTA and CDR2 FQGNSA. After removal of 2 bases from V and 3 bases from J, the junction contained 11 bases not matched to a gene. The CDR3 is CASSLMASGLNKETQYF. CDR3 DNA: TGTGCCAGCAGCTTAATGGCTAGCGGGCTTAACAAAGAGACCCAGTACTTC.

For the CDR3, the DNA is TGTGCCAGCAGCGAGGTTCTATCTGGGGCCAACGTCCTGACTTTC. Protein sequence: CASSEVLSGANVLTF. The genes are TRBV7-3 and TRBJ2-6, with no clear D. Germline-derived CDR1 and CDR2 are SGHTA and FQGTGA. Trimming shortened V by 5 bases and J by 1 base, and 9 bases separated the two germline ends. This CDR3 is 15 amino acids long.

This chain connects TRBV5-1 to TRBJ1-2; no definite D call. V lost 2 bases, J lost 8 bases, and 16 bases lay in between. Germline V gene sequence: CDR1 SGHRS, CDR2 YFSETQ. This CDR3 contains 14 residues. CDR3 sequence (DNA): TGCGCCAGCAGCTTTGAGGCACGGCGAGGCGGCTACACCTTC. It encodes CASSFEARRGGYTF. Looking up the rest from reference TRBV5-1 and TRBJ1-2 gives the full variable domain: KAGVTQTPRYLIKTRGQQVTLSCSPISGHRSVSWYQQTPGQGLQFLFEYFSETQRNKGNFPGRFSGRQFSNSRSEMNVSTLELGDSALYLCASSFEARRGGYTFGSGTRLTVV.

About this clone itself: This CDR3 is also generated by other DNA sequences in the sample. The chain uses TRBV28 and TRBJ2-1; 11 nucleotides match TRBD2. Germline V lookup: CDR1 MDHEN, CDR2 SYDVKM. V shed 5 bases, J shed 3 bases, and the junction held 3 bases outside the gene matches. The CDR3 sequence is 15 residues long. The DNA of the CDR3 is TGTGCCAGCAGTCGAACTAGCGGGGGCTACAATGAGCAGTTCTTC. Protein product: CASSRTSGGYNEQFF.

The chain recombines TRBV18 with TRBJ2-1; D call uncertain. Trimming took 3 bases from V and 7 from J, leaving 16 bases between them. In germline, CDR1 is KGHSH, CDR2 LQKENI. This CDR3 has 15 residues. As DNA, the CDR3 is TGTGCCAGCTCACCCTACGGCCTACGGGCGAATGAGCAGTTCTTC. It yields the protein CASSPYGLRANEQFF.

This chain connects TRBV19 to TRBJ1-5; D perhaps matches TRBD1 (6 bases). V lost 7 bases and J 9 bases, leaving 28 bases between the germline ends. The CDR3 totals 17 residues. Germline-derived CDR1 and CDR2 are LNHDA and SQIVND (reference sequence). CDR3 nucleotide sequence: TGTGCCAGTAATGAGGGGAAACTGGGGGCGTCTATTAGGCCCCAGCATTTT. Translating gives CASNEGKLGASIRPQHF.

The V and J genes are TRBV21-1 and TRBJ2-1; the table assigns TRBD2, which was not confirmed against the DNA. TRBV21-1 is a pseudogene segment. The CDR3 contains 17 residues. CDR3 DNA sequence: TGTGCCAGCAGCAAAGGAGGGGGACTAGCGGCTAACAATGAGCAGTTCTTC. Protein sequence: CASSKGGGLAANNEQFF.

CDR3 sequence reads: CASSPGVGTSNYGYTF. The CDR3 DNA reads as TGTGCCAGCTCACCAGGGGTTGGGACTTCCAACTATGGCTACACCTTC. The rearrangement uses TRBV18 and TRBJ1-2; the D gene is possibly TRBD1 (5 bases). The CDR3 runs 16 residues. The V end was cut by 2 bases, the J end by 2 bases, with 15 bases between. The germline CDR1 and CDR2 sequences are KGHSH and LQKENI.

The DNA for the CDR3 is TGTGCCAGCAGCGTAGGGACAGGGGTAGGTCAGCCCCAGCATTTT. It translates to CASSVGTGVGQPQHF. This chain joins TRBV9 and TRBJ1-5; 9 bases agree with TRBD1. Trimming removed 0 bases from V and 6 bases from J; junction bases left unmatched: 4. The CDR3 totals 15 residues. CDR1 is SGDLS, CDR2 YYNGEE, per germline.

The chain has TRBV11-2 and TRBJ2-3; D is unclear. The CDR3 consists of 16 residues. The V and J ends lost 1 base and 0 bases respectively, with 11 bases between them. Germline CDR1 reads SGHAT; CDR2 reads FQNNGV. The CDR3, as DNA: TGTGCCAGCAGCTTAGGAGAGGCGTCAAGCACAGATACGCAGTATTTT. This sequence encodes CASSLGEASSTDTQYF.

This clone was recorded a few times. The V call is TRBV5-1, the J call TRBJ2-1; either TRBD1 or TRBD2 may supply D (6 bases each). Trimming took 3 bases from V and 7 from J, leaving 23 bases between them. CDR1 is SGHRS, CDR2 YFSETQ, per germline. The CDR3 has 17 residues. The CDR3 DNA reads TGCGCCAGCAGCTCCCGGGCCTCGGGGGCCTGGACGAATGAGCAGTTCTTC. It translates to CASSSRASGAWTNEQFF.